This T cell receptor (beta chain) was captured in a study of T cell repertoires in aging, cancer and after chemotherapy (dated by TCRdb to the late 2010s). Looking at the study overall: The donors fell into six age groups ranging from 30 or younger to 70 or older, and each group had at least three individuals. Control TCR repertoires from healthy donors were recorded over several months to years, and clear clonal overlap was observed across re-sampling. Roughly 9 million TCR reads were contained in the full dataset. The study profiled peripheral blood TCR beta repertoires from healthy donors and cancer patients to examine immunoaging and T cell reconstitution after chemotherapy. Alongside some 96 healthy donors serving as a reference group, the cohort included 218 cancer patients, of whom some 91 had hematological cancers and more than 110 had solid cancers.

The CDR3 starts with the cysteine, ends with the phenylalanine, and has 15 residues. CDR3 DNA only is kept here, 45 bases in frame from base 1. At the junction V is shortened by 6 bases and J by 2 bases; bases outside the gene matches: 6. As encoded in the germline V gene, CDR1 is MNHEY while CDR2 is SVGEGT. Multiplex touch-down PCR with a mixed TRB-A/B primer pool was used to amplify rearranged TRB sequences covering the V, D and J segments. Illumina adapters and sample indices were added to the amplicons in two consecutive PCR reactions performed with Phusion HS II polymerase. After gel purification with the NucleoSpin Gel and PCR Clean-up kit, the amplicons were checked using Qubit and an Agilent 2100 Bioanalyzer. Sequencing of the libraries was done on an Illumina MiSeq with paired-end, single-indexed 600-cycle runs. In the source study's methods: TRB sequences were processed with MiXCR versions 2.12 and 3.0.5. Each unique CDR3 nucleotide sequence was counted as one clone, and only productive sequences with at least two reads were retained. The repertoire metrics were Shannon diversity, evenness, clonality (calculated as one minus evenness), and diversity profiles parameterized by alpha from 0 to 5. The IGoR algorithm was used to compute generation probabilities of clones in paired pre- and post-chemotherapy samples. TCRdb reprocessed the public reads (quality trimming at Q25 with fastp, clone calling with MiXCR) and kept in-frame beta chains. One record per CDR3 amino acid sequence lists the most common genes and DNA. The V and J calls shown here were made by TCRdb, not taken from the authors' results. This sample holds some 8,900 distinct CDR3 sequences; 30% to 35% were observed only once. 2.5% to 3% of the sample is held by the ten biggest clonotypes.

TCR beta rearrangements were amplified from genomic DNA isolated from peripheral blood, not from sorted cells or RNA. What the authors observed across the whole study: Compared with age-matched healthy donors, untreated patients with hematological or solid cancers had significantly lower TCR diversity and higher clonality in blood. In both cancer cohorts, median generation probability rose over the chemotherapy interval, which suggests that the repertoire was reconstituted through rebound thymic output. In healthy donors, the decline in TCR diversity with age was mainly explained by loss of richness, whereas in cancer patients loss of evenness was also found to contribute. According to the authors, the repertoire data do not permit conclusions about immunological memory after chemotherapy.

Comment on this clonotype: Its antigen remains unidentified. No base quality values were provided; no much bigger clone lies one nucleotide off.

In this chain, TRBV6-2 or TRBV6-3 is recombined with TRBJ2-2; 7 bases in the junction line up with TRBD1. The sample taken for sequencing was blood. This clonotype was obtained from a human donor in good health. Read as DNA, the sequence is TGTGCCAGCAGAACTGACAGGGCTAACACCGGGGAGCTGTTTTTT. Protein translation: CASRTDRANTGELFF.